The 28 T cell receptor beta chains listed next were all sequenced from one sample in a study of cytomegalovirus exposure and HLA in healthy donors. A multiplex PCR was run with 60 Vbeta primers and 13 Jbeta primers. Assay used: immunoSEQ multiplex PCR; TCRdb lists only in-frame clones, some missing. The sample comprises about 180,000 clones, under 90% of which are singletons, and about 4.9% rests with the top ten. Sample: PBMCs. Receptors were obtained from a man between 18 and 35 years old in good health and CMV-seronegative.

The V gene is TRBV11-3, the J gene TRBJ2-5; the D gene is possibly TRBD1 (6 bases). CDR1 is SGHNT, CDR2 YENEEA, per germline. This CDR3 has 16 amino acids. V lost 1 base, J lost 4 bases, and 16 bases lay in between. This chain's CDR3 is CASSLVGHLMGETQYF. CDR3 in DNA: TGTGCCAGCAGCTTAGTGGGACACCTCATGGGAGAGACCCAGTACTTC. Full variable domain (rest looked up from reference TRBV11-3 and TRBJ2-5): EAGVVQSPRYKIIEKKQPVAFWCNPISGHNTLYWYLQNLGQGPELLIRYENEEAVDDSQLPKDRFSAERLKGVDSTLKIQPAELGDSAVYLCASSLVGHLMGETQYFGPGTRLLVL.

Remarks on this clone: The germline gene is not matched at one end of the junction; a read error may be the cause. The rearrangement uses TRBV11-1 and TRBJ1-1; D gene ambiguous. Germline V gives CDR1 SGHAT, CDR2 FQDESV (reference sequence). This CDR3 has 13 residues. The CDR3 is CASSLATNTEAFF. The CDR3 nucleotides read TGTGCCAGCAGCCTAGCCACAAACACTGAAGCTTTCTTT.

V gene TRBV18 combines with J gene TRBJ2-7; D remains unclear. V lost 3 bases to trimming and J lost 0 bases, with 12 bases between them. The CDR3 loop spans 15 amino acids. CDR1 and CDR2 from the germline V gene are KGHSH and LQKENI. The CDR3, as DNA: TGTGCCAGCTCACCCCCTAACCCCTCCTCCTACGAGCAGTACTTC. As protein: CASSPPNPSSYEQYF.

DNA of the CDR3: TGTGCCAGCAGTTACTCAGGGACAGATAACTATGGCTACACCTTC. This translates into CASSYSGTDNYGYTF. The chain couples TRBV6-5 to TRBJ1-2; 7 nucleotides agree with TRBD1. This CDR3 has 15 residues. CDR1 MNHEY and CDR2 SVGAGI come from the germline V gene. V shed 0 bases, J shed 1 base, and the junction held 2 bases outside the gene matches.

The J gene is TRBJ2-7, the V gene TRBV7-6; 11 positions agree with TRBD2. The CDR3 sequence is 13 residues long. Unmatched junction bases numbered 4, after V lost 8 bases and J lost 4 bases. Germline values: CDR1 SGHVS, CDR2 FNYEAQ. CDR3 sequence (DNA): TGTGCCAGCGGGCTAGCGGGAGGTTACGAGCAGTACTTC. This encodes CASGLAGGYEQYF.

The V gene is TRBV19, the J gene TRBJ2-6; a weak D match, TRBD1 (6 bases). Trimming stripped 3 bases from V and 2 bases from J, with 11 bases between. The CDR3 runs 16 residues. Germline CDR1 reads LNHDA; CDR2 reads SQIVND (reference sequence). DNA of the CDR3: TGTGCCAGTAGTATCCTTGGGGGCGCTGGGGCCAACGTCCTGACTTTC. It is translated as CASSILGGAGANVLTF. The whole variable domain, remainder taken from reference TRBV19 and TRBJ2-6, is DGGITQSPKYLFRKEGQNVTLSCEQNLNHDAMYWYRQDPGQGLRLIYYSQIVNDFQKGDIAEGYSVSREKKESFPLTVTSAQKNPTAFYLCASSILGGAGANVLTFGAGSRLTVL.

The chain links TRBV6-6 to TRBJ2-5; tentative D call: TRBD1 (5 bases). V lost 3 bases and J 5 bases, leaving 16 bases between the germline ends. Per the germline V gene, CDR1 is MNHNY and CDR2 is SVGAGI (reference sequence). This CDR3 contains 15 residues. CDR3 nucleotides: TGTGCCAGCAGTTATTTGACTTCAGGGTCGGAGACCCAGTACTTC. It translates to CASSYLTSGSETQYF.

Worth noting for this clone: This same CDR3 is encoded by further DNA sequences in the sample. The chain recombines TRBV9 with TRBJ2-5; no reliable D call. CDR1 is SGDLS and CDR2 is YYNGEE in the germline V gene. The CDR3 sequence is 13 residues long. Trimming took 1 base from V and 5 from J, leaving 9 bases between them. CDR3 DNA: TGTGCCAGCAGCGTATCAGGTGGGGAGACCCAGTACTTC. Translating gives CASSVSGGETQYF. The entire variable domain, with the rest obtained from reference TRBV9 and TRBJ2-5, is as follows: DSGVTQTPKHLITATGQRVTLRCSPRSGDLSVYWYQQSLDQGLQFLIQYYNGEERAKGNILERFSAQQFPDLHSELNLSSLELGDSALYFCASSVSGGETQYFGPGTRLLVL.

The chain is built from TRBV19 and TRBJ2-1; the D is unclear. Germline V CDR1 and CDR2: LNHDA, SQIVND (reference sequence). V dropped 5 bases and J dropped 7 bases, with 9 bases sitting between them. This CDR3 has 12 residues. The CDR3 coding sequence is TGTGCCAGTAGTTGGAGTCGGAATGAGCAGTTCTTC. Encoded protein: CASSWSRNEQFF.

V usage is TRBV7-2 and J usage is TRBJ2-1, with D hard to call. With 5 bases removed from V and 5 bases from J, the gap between germline ends came to 10 bases. CDR1 and CDR2 from the germline V gene are SGHTA and FQGNSA. The length of the CDR3 is 13 residues. The CDR3 loop is CASSVGRDNEQFF. CDR3 bases: TGTGCCAGCAGCGTAGGACGGGACAATGAGCAGTTCTTC.

This sequence joins TRBV5-1 and TRBJ1-1, with D perhaps matching TRBD1 (6 bases). Germline-derived CDR1 and CDR2 are SGHRS and YFSETQ. The CDR3 has 14 residues. V was shortened by 3 bases and J by 6 bases, with 15 bases between the two germline ends. Written as DNA, the CDR3 is TGCGCCAGCAGCTGGAGCGGGGGGGCTGCTGAAGCTTTCTTT. Translated: CASSWSGGAAEAFF.

The chain has TRBV5-8 and TRBJ2-1, with TRBD2 matching 8 bases. The CDR3 is made up of 17 amino acids. V shed 2 bases and J 5 bases; nucleotides not matched to a gene: 12. CDR1 is SGHTS, CDR2 YDEGEE, per germline. The CDR3: CASSFRTGGLPHNEQFF. The CDR3 coding sequence is TGTGCCAGCAGCTTTAGGACGGGAGGGCTTCCACACAATGAGCAGTTCTTC.

The chain recombines TRBV20-1 with TRBJ2-1, with D hard to call. V was clipped by 8 bases and J by 5 bases, with 10 bases between them. CDR1 is DFQATT, CDR2 SNEGSKA, per germline (reference sequence). CDR3 size: 11 residues. The CDR3 sequence: CSPTVHNEQFF. The CDR3 nucleotides read TGCAGTCCTACAGTACACAATGAGCAGTTCTTC.

The genes are TRBV5-1 and TRBJ2-7, with 11 bases identical to TRBD2. The trim removed 4 bases at V and 1 base at J, leaving 1 base unmatched. Germline-derived CDR1 and CDR2 are SGHRS and YFSETQ. The CDR3 totals 14 residues. CDR3 amino acids: CASSRTSGSYEQYF. CDR3 bases: TGCGCCAGCAGCCGGACTAGCGGGTCCTACGAGCAGTACTTC.

This chain links TRBV9 with TRBJ2-7, with 11 bases lining up with TRBD2. Germline-derived CDR1 and CDR2 are SGDLS and YYNGEE. The CDR3 is 17 amino acids. The J segment lost 0 bases and the V segment lost 0 bases, leaving 5 bases of the junction unmatched. The CDR3 loop is CASSVEASGGLSYEQYF. CDR3 bases: TGTGCCAGCAGCGTAGAGGCTAGCGGGGGGCTCTCCTACGAGCAGTACTTC.

V usage is TRBV19 and J usage is TRBJ2-1; TRBD2 agrees at 11 bases. The CDR3 is 18 amino acids. V gave up 2 bases and J gave up 4 bases; unmatched junction bases: 10. Germline CDR1 and CDR2: LNHDA and SQIVND (reference sequence). CDR3 coding DNA: TGTGCCAGTAGTATAATGGGCTCACTAGCGGGAGTTTACAATGAGCAGTTCTTC. As protein: CASSIMGSLAGVYNEQFF.

The chain joins TRBV15 to TRBJ1-1; no clear D gene. Looked up from germline, CDR1 is LNHNV and CDR2 is YYDKDF (reference sequence). Trimming removed 1 base from V and 7 bases from J, with 16 bases in between. CDR3 length equals 15 residues. Written as DNA, the CDR3 is TGTGCCACCAGCAGAGTCCTTGTTTCATCCAGTGAAGCTTTCTTT. The encoded protein is CATSRVLVSSSEAFF.

The rearrangement uses TRBV7-9 and TRBJ2-1; 9 bases are a match to TRBD2. The J segment lost 6 bases and the V segment lost 5 bases, leaving 11 bases of the junction unmatched. The CDR3 has 16 amino acids. Germline-derived CDR1 and CDR2 are SEHNR and FQNEAQ (reference sequence). The CDR3 reads CASSRPRLAEPNEQFF. In DNA, the CDR3 is TGTGCCAGCAGCCGACCCAGACTAGCGGAGCCCAATGAGCAGTTCTTC.

The chain is built from TRBV18 and TRBJ2-5; 7 positions agree with TRBD2. This CDR3 contains 17 residues. The V gene's germline CDR1 is KGHSH and CDR2 LQKENI. V dropped 2 bases and J dropped 1; count of bases not matched to a gene: 10. CDR3 bases: TGTGCCAGCTCACCAGTACTAGCGCCTGCTACCCAAGAGACCCAGTACTTC. As protein: CASSPVLAPATQETQYF.

The chain joins TRBV27 to TRBJ1-4, with 8 bases fitting TRBD1. Germline V gene sequence: CDR1 MNHEY, CDR2 SMNVEV (reference sequence). The V and J ends lost 8 bases and 5 bases, in that order; junction bases with no gene match: 10. The CDR3 sequence is 15 residues long. DNA for the CDR3: TGTGCCAGCGGCCATCGACAGGGGCAAAATGAAAAACTGTTTTTT. It codes for CASGHRQGQNEKLFF.

The chain employs TRBV7-9 and TRBJ2-5; 8 nucleotides line up with TRBD1. Trimming removed 2 bases from V and 2 bases from J; junction bases left unmatched: 10. From germline, CDR1 is SEHNR and CDR2 FQNEAQ (reference sequence). The CDR3 is made up of 17 amino acids. The CDR3 loop reads CASSLIGRGRGQETQYF. In nucleotides, the CDR3 is TGTGCCAGCAGCTTAATCGGCAGGGGGCGCGGACAAGAGACCCAGTACTTC.

The genes are TRBV28 and TRBJ1-1; D gene unclear. The CDR3 has 13 amino acids. Germline V lookup: CDR1 MDHEN, CDR2 SYDVKM. The V end lost 5 bases, the J end lost 5 bases, and 12 bases lay between the germline ends. DNA for the CDR3: TGTGCCAGCAGTCGACACTTTGGGACTGAAGCTTTCTTT. It codes for CASSRHFGTEAFF.

The genes are TRBV19 and TRBJ2-2; D remains ambiguous. V was shortened by 5 bases and J by 0 bases, with 7 bases between the two germline ends. The CDR3 spans 14 residues. Germline V gene sequence: CDR1 LNHDA, CDR2 SQIVND (reference sequence). The CDR3: CASSGDSNTGELFF. CDR3 coding DNA: TGTGCCAGTAGTGGAGACTCGAACACCGGGGAGCTGTTTTTT. Combining the CDR3 with reference TRBV19 and TRBJ2-2 gives the whole variable domain DGGITQSPKYLFRKEGQNVTLSCEQNLNHDAMYWYRQDPGQGLRLIYYSQIVNDFQKGDIAEGYSVSREKKESFPLTVTSAQKNPTAFYLCASSGDSNTGELFFGEGSRLTVL.

The rearrangement joins TRBV5-1 to TRBJ2-1; 15 nucleotides align to TRBD2. The CDR3 has 16 residues. Germline V gene lookup returns CDR1 SGHRS and CDR2 YFSETQ. After removal of 0 bases from V and 12 bases from J, the junction contained 7 bases not matched to a gene. The CDR3 region has the DNA TGCGCCAGCAGCTTGGTTGGGGGACTAGCGGGAGGCGGGCAGTTCTTC. Translating gives CASSLVGGLAGGGQFF. Filled out from reference TRBV5-1 and TRBJ2-1, the complete variable domain reads KAGVTQTPRYLIKTRGQQVTLSCSPISGHRSVSWYQQTPGQGLQFLFEYFSETQRNKGNFPGRFSGRQFSNSRSEMNVSTLELGDSALYLCASSLVGGLAGGGQFFGPGTRLTVL.

The V gene is TRBV30, the J gene TRBJ1-5; 10 nucleotides agree with TRBD1. V was pared by 1 base and J by 4 bases, with 1 base of the junction left unmatched. Germline values: CDR1 GTSNPN, CDR2 SVGIG (reference sequence). This CDR3 contains 14 residues. This CDR3 reads CAWSGTGGNQPQHF. The CDR3, as DNA: TGTGCCTGGAGTGGGACAGGGGGTAATCAGCCCCAGCATTTT.

CDR3 sequence: CASRLGGDYGYTF. As DNA, the CDR3 is TGCGCCAGCAGGCTTGGGGGGGACTATGGCTACACCTTC. This sequence joins TRBV5-1 and TRBJ1-2, with D perhaps TRBD1 (5 bases). CDR3 length: 13 amino acids. Trimming pared 5 bases from V and 3 bases from J, leaving 11 bases between. CDR1 is SGHRS and CDR2 is YFSETQ in the germline V gene.

V is TRBV27 and J is TRBJ2-5; D is unclear. From germline, CDR1 is MNHEY and CDR2 SMNVEV (reference sequence). The CDR3 contains 14 residues. Trimming pared 6 bases from V and 4 bases from J, leaving 15 bases between. The chain's CDR3 is CASSNSAGVETQYF. CDR3 coding DNA: TGTGCCAGCAGCAATTCAGCAGGCGTAGAGACCCAGTACTTC.

The rearrangement links TRBV7-9 to TRBJ2-7, with 7 bases identical to TRBD1. V was pared by 5 bases and J by 1 base, with 5 bases of the junction left unmatched. Germline loops: CDR1 SEHNR, CDR2 FQNEAQ (reference sequence). CDR3 length: 14 residues. CDR3 loop: CASSPRTGSYEQYF. The CDR3, as DNA: TGTGCCAGCAGCCCCAGGACAGGATCCTACGAGCAGTACTTC.